The next 21 T cell receptor beta chains were all read from a single sample in a study of cytomegalovirus exposure and HLA in healthy donors. The study ran its PCR with 60 Vbeta and 13 Jbeta primers. Using immunoSEQ multiplex PCR, the repertoire was profiled, and TCRdb retains in-frame clones only, with some absent. The sample carries approximately 40,000 clones, 82% recorded once. The sample taken for sequencing was PBMCs. The receptors originated from a young woman in good health and CMV-seropositive.

The gene calls are TRBV2 and TRBJ2-5; 10 positions match TRBD2. V dropped 7 bases and J dropped 0; count of bases not matched to a gene: 5. The germline CDR1 and CDR2 sequences are SNHLY and FYNNEI. There are 15 residues in the CDR3. CDR3 DNA: TGTGCCAGCAAACGGACTAGCGGAAACCAAGAGACCCAGTACTTC. Protein product: CASKRTSGNQETQYF. Full variable domain (missing parts from reference TRBV2 and TRBJ2-5): EPEVTQTPSHQVTQMGQEVILRCVPISNHLYFYWYRQILGQKVEFLVSFYNNEISEKSEIFDDQFSVERPDGSNFTLKIRSTKLEDSAMYFCASKRTSGNQETQYFGPGTRLLVL.

V is TRBV7-8 and J is TRBJ2-7; TRBD2 aligns across 9 bases. CDR1 and CDR2 (germline): SGHVS, FQNEAQ. The CDR3 is made up of 15 amino acids. J gave up 3 bases and V 3 bases, and 6 bases lay outside the gene matches. The CDR3 loop is CASSFISSGDYEQYF. CDR3 DNA: TGTGCCAGCAGCTTCATCTCTAGCGGGGACTACGAGCAGTACTTC.

The chain has TRBV7-9 and TRBJ2-5; TRBD2 aligns across 9 bases. After removal of 5 bases from V and 5 bases from J, the junction contained 9 bases not matched to a gene. The germline V gene has CDR1 SEHNR and CDR2 FQNEAQ (reference sequence). CDR3 size: 15 residues. CDR3 sequence reads: CASSQNSGGEETQYF. DNA of the CDR3: TGTGCCAGCAGCCAAAATAGCGGGGGAGAGGAGACCCAGTACTTC.

This chain joins TRBV18 and TRBJ2-3; TRBD1 might be the D (5 bases). CDR3 length: 16 amino acids. V lost 3 bases to trimming and J lost 0 bases, with 13 bases between them. Germline CDR1 and CDR2: KGHSH and LQKENI. The CDR3 protein is CASSPQMKGSTDTQYF. The CDR3 DNA reads as TGTGCCAGCTCACCTCAGATGAAGGGGAGCACAGATACGCAGTATTTT.

J is TRBJ2-1 and V is TRBV11-2; 15 bases align to TRBD2. V gave up 1 base and J gave up 7 bases; unmatched junction bases: 5. The CDR3 spans 17 residues. Germline CDR1 SGHAT, CDR2 FQNNGV. CDR3 loop: CASSLGSGTSGRNEQFF. DNA for the CDR3: TGTGCCAGCAGCTTAGGATCCGGGACTAGCGGGAGGAATGAGCAGTTCTTC.

The V call is TRBV6-6, the J call TRBJ1-5; 9 nucleotides line up with TRBD1. CDR3 length: 16 residues. Per the germline V gene, CDR1 is MNHNY and CDR2 is SVGAGI (reference sequence). Trimming cost V 5 bases and J 2 bases; bases outside gene matches: 7. CDR3 sequence (DNA): TGTGCCAGCAGTCCGTACCGGGACAGGGGCAATCAGCCCCAGCATTTT. Its protein product is CASSPYRDRGNQPQHF.

J is TRBJ1-4 and V is TRBV19, with 8 bases fitting TRBD1. Per the germline V gene, CDR1 is LNHDA and CDR2 is SQIVND (reference sequence). The trim removed 3 bases at V and 10 bases at J, leaving 10 bases unmatched. The CDR3 has 15 residues. CDR3 nucleotides: TGTGCCAGTAGTATCGGGACAGGCTTTTATGGAAAACTGTTTTTT. It yields the protein CASSIGTGFYGKLFF.

The chain recombines TRBV27 with TRBJ2-7, with D possibly matching TRBD2 (6 bases). The V end lost 3 bases, the J end lost 2 bases, and 11 bases lay between the germline ends. This CDR3 has 14 amino acids. Germline assignment: CDR1 MNHEY and CDR2 SMNVEV (reference sequence). CDR3 region: CASSFVGGTYEQYF. The CDR3 nucleotides read TGTGCCAGCAGTTTCGTCGGGGGAACCTACGAGCAGTACTTC.

The rearrangement links TRBV19 to TRBJ1-5, with TRBD1 matching over 7 bases. From germline, CDR1 is LNHDA and CDR2 SQIVND (reference sequence). The CDR3 contains 14 residues. V was clipped by 7 bases and J by 1 base; unmatched bases: 4. The CDR3 DNA reads as TGTGCCAGTACCCGACAGGGCAGCAATCAGCCCCAGCATTTT. Its protein product is CASTRQGSNQPQHF.

The rearrangement links TRBV7-2 to TRBJ2-1, with a possible D match to TRBD2 (7 bases). The germline V gene encodes CDR1 SGHTA and CDR2 FQGNSA. Trimming pared 5 bases from V and 4 bases from J, leaving 15 bases between. The CDR3 is 15 residues long. The CDR3 DNA follows: TGTGCCAGCAGCGGCTCCCGGGGGGCTTACAATGAGCAGTTCTTC. Translated, it gives CASSGSRGAYNEQFF.

The chain carries TRBV14 and TRBJ1-6; 9 nucleotides match TRBD1. Germline V gene sequence: CDR1 SGHDN, CDR2 FVKESK. V lost 3 bases, J lost 14 bases, and 2 bases stayed unmatched. This CDR3 has 12 amino acids. CDR3 in amino acids: CASSQDRGSLHF. DNA for the CDR3: TGTGCCAGCAGCCAGGACAGGGGATCCCTCCACTTT.

The chain couples TRBV6-1 to TRBJ1-1; D perhaps matches TRBD1 (6 bases). The germline CDR1 and CDR2 sequences are MNHNS and SASEGT. The CDR3 has 17 amino acids. V shed 4 bases and J shed 0 bases, with 18 bases lying between them. The DNA for the CDR3 is TGTGCCAGCAGTGTGTCAGGGACATTGAATTTGAACACTGAAGCTTTCTTT. It codes for CASSVSGTLNLNTEAFF.

The chain is built from TRBV4-3 and TRBJ2-5, with 8 bases aligning to TRBD2. The J segment lost 5 bases and the V segment lost 4 bases, leaving 9 bases of the junction unmatched. CDR3 length: 15 amino acids. Germline CDR1 reads LGHNA; CDR2 reads YSLEER. In DNA form, the CDR3 reads TGCGCCAGCAGCCTGGAAAGGGCTAGCGGGGAGACCCAGTACTTC. The encoded protein is CASSLERASGETQYF.

The genes are TRBV7-2 and TRBJ2-5; 7 bases match TRBD1. The V gene's germline CDR1 is SGHTA and CDR2 FQGNSA. Trimming took 5 bases from V and 7 from J; bases not matched to a gene: 7. This CDR3 has 13 amino acids. CDR3 amino acids: CASSPDRQGTQYF. The CDR3 DNA sequence: TGTGCCAGCAGCCCCGACAGACAGGGGACCCAGTACTTC.

The chain has TRBV15 and TRBJ2-7; D is possibly TRBD1 (6 bases). The germline gives CDR1 LNHNV, CDR2 YYDKDF (reference sequence). The V end was cut by 7 bases, the J end by 5 bases, with 12 bases between. The CDR3 is made up of 12 amino acids. CDR3 coding DNA: TGTGCCACCACAGGGGAGAGGAACGAGCAGTACTTC. This gives the protein CATTGERNEQYF.

This clone was seen a few times. The gene calls are TRBV7-9 and TRBJ1-1; a possible D gene is TRBD1 (5 bases). V lost 1 base and J 6 bases, leaving 15 bases between the germline ends. Germline CDR1 and CDR2: SEHNR and FQNEAQ (reference sequence). The CDR3 runs to 15 residues. This chain's CDR3 is CASSLVAGQNAEAFF. CDR3 DNA: TGTGCCAGCAGCTTAGTGGCGGGGCAAAACGCTGAAGCTTTCTTT.

With regard to this clone: Germline is not matched at one junction end, which may reflect a read error. The gene calls are TRBV18 and TRBJ2-7; 8 bases fit TRBD1. The germline V gene encodes CDR1 KGHSH and CDR2 LQKENI. The CDR3 length is 14 residues. CDR3 amino acids: CAGSSRDRPYEQYF. The DNA of the CDR3 is TGTGCCGGCTCATCCCGGGACAGGCCCTACGAGCAGTACTTC.

The gene calls are TRBV19 and TRBJ2-2, with 7 bases that match TRBD1. V was clipped by 10 bases and J by 1 base; unmatched bases: 6. The CDR3 loop spans 14 amino acids. Germline CDR1 reads LNHDA; CDR2 reads SQIVND (reference sequence). Here the CDR3 reads CATRDSWNTGELFF. In DNA form, the CDR3 reads TGTGCCACTCGGGACAGTTGGAACACCGGGGAGCTGTTTTTT.

This sequence joins TRBV7-2 and TRBJ1-1; weak D call: TRBD1 (5 bases). This CDR3 has 15 amino acids. The V gene lost 1 base and the J gene lost 2 bases, with 11 bases spanning the gap. Germline assignment: CDR1 SGHTA and CDR2 FQGNSA. The CDR3 loop reads CASSLVGGSNTEAFF. CDR3 nucleotides: TGTGCCAGCAGCTTAGTGGGGGGTTCCAACACTGAAGCTTTCTTT.

This chain connects TRBV10-3 to TRBJ2-3, with 9 bases matching TRBD1. The CDR3 loop spans 16 amino acids. The germline V gene has CDR1 ENHRY and CDR2 SYGVKD. Unmatched junction bases numbered 4, after V lost 3 bases and J lost 0 bases. The CDR3 reads CAISEHDRGSTDTQYF. CDR3 bases: TGTGCCATCAGTGAACACGACAGGGGGAGCACAGATACGCAGTATTTT.

Note on this clone: A junction end diverges from the germline sequence, so it may reflect a read error. The chain employs TRBV7-9 and TRBJ2-7; TRBD1 matches 8 bases. The CDR3 is 14 residues long. Germline V gene data show CDR1 as SEHNR and CDR2 as FQNEAQ (reference sequence). The CDR3 region is CSSSPWTGSYEQYF. DNA for the CDR3: TGTTCCAGCAGCCCCTGGACAGGGAGCTACGAGCAGTACTTC.